These 24 T cell receptor beta chains share one sample of origin, sequenced in a study of cytomegalovirus exposure and HLA in healthy donors. PCR employed 60 Vbeta and 13 Jbeta primers. Assay: immunoSEQ multiplex PCR; the TCRdb copy retains only in-frame clones and omits some. The sample carries roughly 150,000 clones, around four fifths recorded once. Sequenced material: PBMCs. These receptors all come from a male donor in good health and CMV-seronegative.

The chain is built from TRBV7-9 and TRBJ1-2; D possibly corresponds to TRBD1 (5 bases). The CDR3 has 13 amino acids. Trimming stripped 5 bases from V and 1 base from J, with 8 bases between. The V gene's germline CDR1 is SEHNR and CDR2 FQNEAQ (reference sequence). CDR3 bases: TGTGCCAGCAGCCAACAGGATAACTATGGCTACACCTTC. Amino acids: CASSQQDNYGYTF.

This chain links TRBV28 with TRBJ2-3, with D unresolved. This CDR3 has 14 residues. Between the trimmed V and J ends, which lost 2 bases and 0 bases, there was a span of 6 bases. Looked up from germline, CDR1 is MDHEN and CDR2 is SYDVKM. The CDR3 spells CASSLIESTDTQYF. Written as DNA, the CDR3 is TGTGCCAGCAGTTTAATAGAGAGCACAGATACGCAGTATTTT.

The genes are TRBV9 and TRBJ1-1; D is possibly TRBD1 (6 bases). Germline V gives CDR1 SGDLS, CDR2 YYNGEE. This CDR3 spans 13 amino acids. The germline V and J ends were trimmed by 4 bases and 2 bases, with 9 bases remaining between them. CDR3 in amino acids: CASSSGVNTEAFF. The CDR3 nucleotides are TGTGCCAGCAGCTCAGGGGTTAACACTGAAGCTTTCTTT.

The chain uses TRBV4-1 and TRBJ2-3; D is uncertain. The CDR3 is 13 residues long. V was pared by 2 bases and J by 2 bases, with 5 bases between. Germline lookup yields CDR1 MGHRA and CDR2 YSYEKL. CDR3 region: CASSQSFTDTQYF. Here the CDR3 DNA reads TGCGCCAGCAGCCAATCGTTCACAGATACGCAGTATTTT.

This clone was seen a few times. This rearrangement joins TRBV5-6 to TRBJ1-1, with a possible D match to TRBD1 (6 bases). Germline-derived CDR1 and CDR2 are SGHDT and YYEEEE. CDR3 length equals 17 residues. V shed 0 bases and J shed 1 base, with 16 bases lying between them. CDR3 in DNA: TGTGCCAGCAGCTTGGTCTTAAGGGGGTCTCCGAACACTGAAGCTTTCTTT. This gives the protein CASSLVLRGSPNTEAFF.

The chain couples TRBV7-9 to TRBJ2-5; 8 bases fit TRBD2. The CDR3 extends over 15 amino acids. V was clipped by 4 bases and J by 5 bases; unmatched bases: 9. CDR1 is SEHNR and CDR2 is FQNEAQ in the germline V gene (reference sequence). The CDR3 DNA reads TGTGCCAGCAGCTCGTCGGGACTAGTTCAGGAGACCCAGTACTTC. Protein: CASSSSGLVQETQYF.

CDR3 nucleotides: TGTGCCAGCAGCTCGAACAGGGATGAGCCCCAGCATTTT. It is translated as CASSSNRDEPQHF. The rearrangement links TRBV7-2 to TRBJ1-5; a possible D gene is TRBD1 (6 bases). Trimming removed 4 bases from V and 8 bases from J, with 12 bases in between. CDR1 is SGHTA, CDR2 FQGNSA, per germline. CDR3 length: 13 amino acids. Full variable domain (remainder filled in from reference TRBV7-2 and TRBJ1-5): GAGVSQSPSNKVTEKGKDVELRCDPISGHTALYWYRQSLGQGLEFLIYFQGNSAPDKSGLPSDRFSAERTGGSVSTLTIQRTQQEDSAVYLCASSSNRDEPQHFGDGTRLSIL.

CDR3 sequence: CASSEDAGTSSYGYTF. In nucleotides, the CDR3 is TGTGCCAGCAGTGAAGATGCGGGGACCTCATCCTATGGCTACACCTTC. The chain joins TRBV2 to TRBJ1-2, with D possibly matching TRBD1 (5 bases). The CDR3 runs 16 residues. V was shortened by 1 base and J by 4 bases, with 16 bases between the two germline ends. CDR1 and CDR2 from the germline V gene are SNHLY and FYNNEI.

In this sample, this clone turned up once. V gene TRBV13 combines with J gene TRBJ1-1, with D unresolved. CDR3 length equals 14 residues. The germline V and J ends were trimmed by 5 bases and 5 bases, with 15 bases remaining between them. Germline assignment: CDR1 PRHDT and CDR2 FYEKMQ (reference sequence). CDR3 in DNA: TGTGCCAGCAGCCACCCGCCGAAGACAACTGAAGCTTTCTTT. As protein: CASSHPPKTTEAFF.

This chain joins TRBV5-6 and TRBJ2-7; 7 nucleotides agree with TRBD2. Germline CDR1 and CDR2: SGHDT and YYEEEE. The CDR3 loop spans 14 amino acids. J was trimmed by 1 base and V by 3 bases; bases with no gene match: 4. CDR3 sequence reads: CASSWGGRSYEQYF. CDR3 in DNA: TGTGCCAGCAGCTGGGGGGGACGGTCCTACGAGCAGTACTTC. The variable domain in full, completed from reference TRBV5-6 and TRBJ2-7, reads DAGVTQSPTHLIKTRGQQVTLRCSPKSGHDTVSWYQQALGQGPQFIFQYYEEEERQRGNFPDRFSGHQFPNYSSELNVNALLLGDSALYLCASSWGGRSYEQYFGPGTRLTVT.

The gene calls are TRBV10-3 and TRBJ2-1; TRBD1 agrees at 9 bases. Germline loops: CDR1 ENHRY, CDR2 SYGVKD. V lost 0 bases to trimming and J lost 5 bases; unmatched junction nucleotides: 8. This CDR3 has 17 residues. CDR3 amino acids: CAISESGRGQGHNEQFF. DNA of the CDR3: TGTGCCATCAGTGAGTCTGGCCGGGGACAGGGCCACAATGAGCAGTTCTTC.

Worth noting for this clone: The junction differs from germline at one of its ends, possibly a read error. V and J are TRBV7-9 and TRBJ2-1; possible D gene TRBD2, 6 bases. Per germline, CDR1 SEHNR and CDR2 FQNEAQ (reference sequence). The CDR3 has 14 amino acids. The CDR3 DNA is TGTTCCAGCAGCGTCCTCCAGGGAGGACCTGAGCAGTTCTTC. It specifies CSSSVLQGGPEQFF. Variable domain in full (rest from reference TRBV7-9 and TRBJ2-1): DTGVSQNPRHKITKRGQNVTFRCDPISEHNRLYWYRQTLGQGPEFLTYFQNEAQLEKSRLLSDRFSAERPKGSFSTLEIQRTEQGDSAMYLCSSSVLQGGPEQFFGPGTRLTVL.

V is TRBV11-3 and J is TRBJ1-1, with D hard to call. V shed 2 bases and J shed 0 bases, with 7 bases lying between them. Germline CDR1 SGHNT, CDR2 YENEEA. The CDR3 covers 14 residues. CDR3 nucleotide sequence: TGTGCCAGCAGCTTATCCGGGTTGAACACTGAAGCTTTCTTT. This sequence encodes CASSLSGLNTEAFF.

The V gene is TRBV4-2, the J gene TRBJ2-2; 15 positions match TRBD2. From germline, CDR1 is LGHNA and CDR2 YNFKEQ. Losses at the gene ends were 4 bases for V and 6 bases for J; bases not matched to a gene: 0. This CDR3 region has 15 residues. CDR3 in amino acids: CASSRTSGGAGELFF. CDR3 in DNA: TGTGCCAGCAGCCGGACTAGCGGGGGGGCCGGGGAGCTGTTTTTT.

The chain couples TRBV9 to TRBJ2-1, with 9 bases aligning to TRBD2. V shed 3 bases and J 7 bases; nucleotides not matched to a gene: 11. The germline V gene encodes CDR1 SGDLS and CDR2 YYNGEE. The CDR3 totals 16 residues. The CDR3 protein is CASSASSGAGGNEQFF. Here the CDR3 DNA reads TGTGCCAGCAGCGCTTCTAGCGGGGCGGGGGGGAATGAGCAGTTCTTC.

The rearrangement links TRBV5-1 to TRBJ1-2; D not certain. This CDR3 region has 14 residues. Trimming took 5 bases from V and 7 from J, leaving 18 bases between them. Germline V gene sequence: CDR1 SGHRS, CDR2 YFSETQ. The CDR3 region has the DNA TGCGCCAGCAGACCGGCGACCGGGATCAGTGGCTACACCTTC. Amino acids: CASRPATGISGYTF.

The chain combines TRBV6-1 with TRBJ2-2, with D tentatively TRBD1 (5 bases). The CDR3 is 16 residues long. Trimming removed 0 bases at V and 3 bases at J, with 11 bases between. The germline CDR1 and CDR2 sequences are MNHNS and SASEGT. The CDR3 loop reads CASSEARAGHTGELFF. The CDR3 DNA follows: TGTGCCAGCAGTGAAGCAAGGGCAGGGCACACCGGGGAGCTGTTTTTT.

The CDR3 nucleotides are TGTGCCAGCAGCGTCATCGGGAGCTCCTACAATGAGCAGTTCTTC. Its translation is CASSVIGSSYNEQFF. J is TRBJ2-1 and V is TRBV9; possible D gene TRBD2, 6 bases. The CDR3 is 15 amino acids. V gave up 2 bases and J gave up 0 bases, with 9 bases separating them. The germline V gene encodes CDR1 SGDLS and CDR2 YYNGEE.

The chain employs TRBV28 and TRBJ1-2, with a tentative D call TRBD1 (6 bases). V gave up 4 bases and J gave up 4 bases, with 13 bases separating them. CDR3 length: 14 residues. Germline V gene data show CDR1 as MDHEN and CDR2 as SYDVKM. CDR3 loop: CASSSPQGVYGYTF. The DNA for the CDR3 is TGTGCCAGCAGTTCCCCACAGGGAGTCTATGGCTACACCTTC.

The DNA for the CDR3 is TGTGCCAGCACTTCGGGAGTGAACACTGAAGCTTTCTTT. It codes for CASTSGVNTEAFF. The chain has TRBV6-5 and TRBJ1-1; D not resolved. This CDR3 is 13 amino acids long. V was trimmed by 7 bases and J by 0 bases, leaving 9 bases between them. CDR1 is MNHEY and CDR2 is SVGAGI in the germline V gene.

The chain has TRBV28 and TRBJ2-7; weak D call: TRBD2 (6 bases). Trimming pared 8 bases from V and 5 bases from J, leaving 16 bases between. The CDR3 contains 13 residues. Germline CDR1 is MDHEN and CDR2 is SYDVKM. CDR3 nucleotide sequence: TGTGCCAGCGGGGAGGCAGGGTTACACGAGCAGTACTTC. Its protein product is CASGEAGLHEQYF.

The J gene is TRBJ2-1, the V gene TRBV6-5; the match to TRBD1 covers 8 bases. Germline values: CDR1 MNHEY, CDR2 SVGAGI. The CDR3 consists of 15 residues. The V and J ends lost 8 bases and 8 bases, in that order; junction bases with no gene match: 14. CDR3 nucleotides: TGTGCCAGCCACCCCCCGGGACAGGCCTCCTATGAGCAGTTCTTC. This translates into CASHPPGQASYEQFF.

The chain is built from TRBV11-3 and TRBJ2-5; D possibly corresponds to TRBD1 (7 bases). V lost 5 bases, J lost 4 bases, and 11 bases lay in between. This CDR3 is built from 13 residues. Germline assignment: CDR1 SGHNT and CDR2 YENEEA. CDR3 in DNA: TGTGCCAGCAGCCGACAGGGAGGAGAGACCCAGTACTTC. Protein sequence: CASSRQGGETQYF.

This clone was detected a few times. V usage is TRBV2 and J usage is TRBJ2-7, with D possibly TRBD1 on 5 matching bases. V lost 7 bases and J lost 5, with 12 bases in between. This CDR3 spans 12 amino acids. CDR1 SNHLY and CDR2 FYNNEI come from the germline V gene. CDR3 in DNA: TGTGCCAGCACTTCCCCAGGGAACGAGCAGTACTTC. Translating it yields CASTSPGNEQYF.